Given below is one T cell receptor beta chain in context. The CDR3 runs to 14 residues. Per germline, CDR1 SEHNR and CDR2 FQNEAQ (reference sequence). With V trimmed by 2 bases and J by 4 bases, 3 bases remained unmatched. This record belongs to a study of cytomegalovirus exposure and HLA in healthy donors. 60 Vbeta and 13 Jbeta primers were used in PCR. Data came from immunoSEQ multiplex PCR; TCRdb stores just in-frame clones and leaves some out. The sample contains around 130,000 clones, 80% of which appear only once. This receptor was identified in a man aged 25-40 years in good health and CMV-seronegative. V usage is TRBV7-9 and J usage is TRBJ2-5; 8 bases fit TRBD1. Sequences were obtained from PBMCs. CDR3 coding DNA: TGTGCCAGCAGCTTACAGGGGGCGCGAGAGACCCAGTACTTC. Translating it yields CASSLQGARETQYF. Variable domain in full (rest from reference TRBV7-9 and TRBJ2-5): DTGVSQNPRHKITKRGQNVTFRCDPISEHNRLYWYRQTLGQGPEFLTYFQNEAQLEKSRLLSDRFSAERPKGSFSTLEIQRTEQGDSAMYLCASSLQGARETQYFGPGTRLLVL.